These 19 T cell receptor beta chains were sequenced from one sample in a study of T cell responses to AZD1222 COVID-19 vaccine. Assay: immunoSEQ multiplex PCR; the TCRdb copy retains only in-frame clones and omits some. This sample yields about 110,000 clones, of which about 92% are seen a single time; around 3.3% belongs to the top ten. The sequencing used peripheral blood, collected on day 0 of MenACWY control vaccination. The origin of the receptors is an adult in good health.

V usage is TRBV3-1 (or the pseudogene TRBV3-2) and J usage is TRBJ1-1; D is possibly TRBD1 (5 bases). The V gene's germline CDR1 is LGHDT and CDR2 YNNKEL (reference sequence). CDR3 length equals 14 residues. V shed 3 bases and J shed 5 bases, with 13 bases lying between them. DNA for the CDR3: TGTGCCAGCAGCCAGAGAGGGGAGTCTACTGAAGCTTTCTTT. This translates into CASSQRGESTEAFF.

The rearrangement joins TRBV7-6 to TRBJ2-2; no clear D gene. The V gene's germline CDR1 is SGHVS and CDR2 FNYEAQ. This CDR3 region has 15 residues. V lost 1 base and J 6 bases, leaving 12 bases between the germline ends. The CDR3 sequence is CASSLEVSFPGELFF. The CDR3, as DNA: TGTGCCAGCAGCTTAGAGGTCAGCTTCCCCGGGGAGCTGTTTTTT.

DNA of the CDR3: TGTGCCAGCAGGGCCGGGGAAGATCAGCCCCAGCATTTT. This gives the protein CASRAGEDQPQHF. This chain joins TRBV5-8 and TRBJ1-5; D gene ambiguous. Trimming took 5 bases from V and 5 from J, leaving 11 bases between them. CDR1 is SGHTS, CDR2 YDEGEE, per germline. There are 13 residues in the CDR3.

The chain has TRBV3-1 (or the pseudogene TRBV3-2) and TRBJ2-3; no clear D gene. Trimming shortened V by 3 bases and J by 9 bases, and 10 bases separated the two germline ends. Germline assignment: CDR1 LGHDT and CDR2 YNNKEL (reference sequence). This CDR3 spans 12 amino acids. CDR3 residues: CASSQNNPTQYF. The CDR3 DNA follows: TGTGCCAGCAGCCAGAACAATCCCACGCAGTATTTT.

This chain joins TRBV18 and TRBJ1-1; D is unresolved. V was clipped by 0 bases and J by 2 bases, with 7 bases between them. The germline CDR1 and CDR2 sequences are KGHSH and LQKENI. The CDR3 covers 14 residues. The CDR3 DNA reads TGTGCCAGCTCACCACCGCACAGTAACACTGAAGCTTTCTTT. Its protein product is CASSPPHSNTEAFF.

The chain links TRBV29-1 to TRBJ1-1; TRBD1 aligns across 8 bases. Germline CDR1 is SQVTM and CDR2 is ANQGSEA. The V segment lost 4 bases and the J segment 9 bases; nucleotides outside the gene matches: 7. The CDR3 extends over 12 amino acids. The CDR3: CSVAQGTGQAFF. The DNA for the CDR3 is TGCAGCGTTGCTCAGGGGACAGGACAAGCTTTCTTT. The full variable domain, in which reference TRBV29-1 and TRBJ1-1 provide the parts outside the CDR3, is SAVISQKPSRDICQRGTSLTIQCQVDSQVTMMFWYRQQPGQSLTLIATANQGSEATYESGFVIDKFPISRPNLTFSTLTVSNMSPEDSSIYLCSVAQGTGQAFFGQGTRLTVV.

V and J are TRBV6-5 and TRBJ1-1; D is possibly TRBD1 (5 bases). This CDR3 is 14 amino acids long. The ends were cut back, 0 bases at V and 5 bases at J, with 10 bases in the middle. CDR1 and CDR2 from the germline V gene are MNHEY and SVGAGI. The CDR3 here is CASSYSGERTEAFF. The CDR3 DNA reads TGTGCCAGCAGTTACTCGGGGGAAAGGACTGAAGCTTTCTTT.

The rearrangement uses TRBV18 and TRBJ2-3, with D uncertain. Per germline, CDR1 KGHSH and CDR2 LQKENI. Trimming stripped 3 bases from V and 2 bases from J, with 3 bases between. This CDR3 is 12 amino acids long. The DNA for the CDR3 is TGTGCCAGCTCACCCTACACAGATACGCAGTATTTT. This sequence encodes CASSPYTDTQYF.

Regarding this clone: Distinct nucleotide sequences in the sample also encode this CDR3. The CDR3 here is CASSYGTVNEKLFF. In nucleotides, the CDR3 is TGTGCCAGCAGCTACGGGACAGTAAATGAAAAACTGTTTTTT. The chain employs TRBV5-6 and TRBJ1-4, with 7 bases fitting TRBD1. Germline CDR1 SGHDT, CDR2 YYEEEE. The CDR3 extends over 14 amino acids. V lost 3 bases, J lost 5 bases, and 4 bases stayed unmatched.

Comments on this clone: The sample contains more than one DNA sequence encoding this CDR3. J is TRBJ1-4 and V is TRBV9; D unresolved. V lost 0 bases and J lost 2, with 11 bases in between. This CDR3 spans 16 amino acids. CDR1 and CDR2 from the germline V gene are SGDLS and YYNGEE. The CDR3, as DNA: TGTGCCAGCAGCGTAGAGAGTTTAGGCACTAATGAAAAACTGTTTTTT. Encoded protein: CASSVESLGTNEKLFF.

V and J are TRBV12-3 or TRBV12-4 and TRBJ2-7; TRBD2 is a possible D gene (5 bases). The ends were cut back, 2 bases at V and 4 bases at J, with 9 bases in the middle. This CDR3 region has 13 residues. CDR3 sequence reads: CASSLRREYEQYF. The CDR3 DNA follows: TGTGCCAGCAGTTTACGAAGGGAGTACGAGCAGTACTTC.

In this sample, this clone turned up a few times. The chain has TRBV10-2 and TRBJ2-7, with D unresolved. CDR1 is WSHSY and CDR2 is SAAADI in the germline V gene. V was trimmed by 0 bases and J by 5 bases, leaving 14 bases between them. This CDR3 region has 15 residues. The CDR3 coding sequence is TGCGCCAGCAGTGAGTCTCTGATTACGGTACACGAGCAGTACTTC. It is translated as CASSESLITVHEQYF.

This clone has more than one count but fewer than ten. As DNA, the CDR3 is TGCGCCAGCAGCCAAGGGACAGGCAAGCAAGAGACCCAGTACTTC. Translating gives CASSQGTGKQETQYF. The rearrangement links TRBV4-3 to TRBJ2-5, with 7 bases lining up with TRBD1. CDR1 and CDR2 from the germline V gene are LGHNA and YSLEER. V shed 1 base, J shed 2 bases, and the junction held 4 bases outside the gene matches. This CDR3 region has 15 residues.

This clone was observed once. The V gene is TRBV2, the J gene TRBJ1-5, with 7 bases aligning to TRBD1. CDR3 length: 14 residues. J lost 7 bases, V lost 6 bases, and 9 bases had no gene match. Germline CDR1 is SNHLY and CDR2 is FYNNEI. DNA for the CDR3: TGTGCCAGCAGCCCTACCAGGGGGGGACAGCCCCAGCATTTT. Translation: CASSPTRGGQPQHF.

The rearrangement links TRBV6-2 or TRBV6-3 to TRBJ1-2; tentative D call: TRBD1 (6 bases). This CDR3 is built from 12 residues. Between the trimmed V and J ends, which lost 5 bases and 7 bases, there was a span of 11 bases. Per germline, CDR1 MNHEY and CDR2 SVGEGT. CDR3 in amino acids: CASSLGGLGYTF. The CDR3 nucleotides are TGTGCCAGCAGTCTAGGGGGGCTTGGCTACACCTTC.

This chain joins TRBV7-9 and TRBJ1-5; 9 nucleotides align to TRBD1. The CDR3 runs 19 residues. The V gene end was trimmed by 1 base and the J gene end by 6 bases; junction bases not matched to a gene: 16. The germline V gene encodes CDR1 SEHNR and CDR2 FQNEAQ (reference sequence). The CDR3 sequence is CASSLEVGTGQFRGQPQHF. The CDR3, as DNA: TGTGCCAGCAGCTTAGAGGTGGGGACAGGGCAATTTCGGGGTCAGCCCCAGCATTTT.

This clone has more than one count but fewer than ten. The V call is TRBV6-5, the J call TRBJ2-1, with D possibly matching TRBD1 (5 bases). The CDR3 length is 15 residues. V was clipped by 6 bases and J by 0 bases, with 12 bases between them. Germline V gene lookup returns CDR1 MNHEY and CDR2 SVGAGI. This CDR3 reads CASRPDTGSYNEQFF. DNA for the CDR3: TGTGCCAGCAGGCCGGACACCGGCTCCTACAATGAGCAGTTCTTC.

The chain is built from TRBV4-1 and TRBJ1-1; perhaps TRBD1 as D (5 bases). V was clipped by 1 base and J by 3 bases, with 12 bases between them. From germline, CDR1 is MGHRA and CDR2 YSYEKL. The CDR3 totals 15 residues. CDR3 loop: CASSQGAREDTEAFF. The CDR3 DNA sequence: TGCGCCAGCAGCCAAGGTGCCAGGGAAGACACTGAAGCTTTCTTT.

The chain employs TRBV2 and TRBJ1-5, with 7 bases lining up with TRBD1. Per germline, CDR1 SNHLY and CDR2 FYNNEI. The trim removed 6 bases at V and 7 bases at J, leaving 6 bases unmatched. The CDR3 sequence is 13 residues long. This chain's CDR3 is CASSGDSGQPQHF. Written as DNA, the CDR3 is TGTGCCAGCAGCGGGGACAGCGGCCAGCCCCAGCATTTT.